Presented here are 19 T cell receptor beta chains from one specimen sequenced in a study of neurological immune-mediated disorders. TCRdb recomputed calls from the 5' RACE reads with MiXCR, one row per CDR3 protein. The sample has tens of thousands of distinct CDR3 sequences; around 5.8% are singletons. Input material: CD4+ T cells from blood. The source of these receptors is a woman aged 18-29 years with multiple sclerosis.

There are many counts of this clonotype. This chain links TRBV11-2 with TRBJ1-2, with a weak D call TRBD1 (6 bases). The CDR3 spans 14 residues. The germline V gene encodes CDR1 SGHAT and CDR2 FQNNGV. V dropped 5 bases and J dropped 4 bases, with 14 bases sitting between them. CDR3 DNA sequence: TGTGCCAGCAGCCCTCGCAGGGGCACCTATGGCTACACCTTC. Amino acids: CASSPRRGTYGYTF.

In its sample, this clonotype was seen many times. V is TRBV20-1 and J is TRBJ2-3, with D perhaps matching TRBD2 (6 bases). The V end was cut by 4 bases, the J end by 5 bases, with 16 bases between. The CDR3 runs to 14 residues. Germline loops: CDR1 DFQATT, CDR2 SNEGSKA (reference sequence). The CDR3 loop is CSATPGLDRDTQYF. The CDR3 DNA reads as TGCAGTGCTACCCCGGGACTGGATCGAGATACGCAGTATTTT.

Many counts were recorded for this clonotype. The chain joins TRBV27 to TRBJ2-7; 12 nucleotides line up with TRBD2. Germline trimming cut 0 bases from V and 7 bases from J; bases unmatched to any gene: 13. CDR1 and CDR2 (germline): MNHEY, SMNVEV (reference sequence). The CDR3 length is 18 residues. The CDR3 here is CASSLSRTSGTGGEEQYV. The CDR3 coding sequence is TGTGCCAGCAGTTTATCCCGGACTAGCGGGACCGGGGGGGAGGAGCAGTACGTC.

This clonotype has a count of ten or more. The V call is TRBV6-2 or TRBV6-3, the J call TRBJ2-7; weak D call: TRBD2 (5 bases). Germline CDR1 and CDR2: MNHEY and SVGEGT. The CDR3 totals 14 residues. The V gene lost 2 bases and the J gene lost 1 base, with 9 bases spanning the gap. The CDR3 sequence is CASSYGGTSYEQYF. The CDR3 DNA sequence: TGTGCCAGCAGTTACGGAGGCACATCCTACGAGCAGTACTTC.

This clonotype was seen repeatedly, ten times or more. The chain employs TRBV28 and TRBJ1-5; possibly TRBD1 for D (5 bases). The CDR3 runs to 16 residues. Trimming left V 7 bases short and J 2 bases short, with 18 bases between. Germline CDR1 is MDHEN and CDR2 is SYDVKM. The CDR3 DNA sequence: TGTGCCAGCATTTCCGGGACCCAGATCGGCAATCAGCCCCAGCATTTT. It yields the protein CASISGTQIGNQPQHF.

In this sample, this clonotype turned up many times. CDR3 nucleotides: TGCAGTGCTAGTGGCGATCAGCCCCAGCATTTT. Translated, it gives CSASGDQPQHF. The chain uses TRBV20-1 and TRBJ1-5, with no clear D. Trimming removed 3 bases from V and 5 bases from J, with 5 bases in between. The CDR3 sequence is 11 residues long. Germline CDR1 reads DFQATT; CDR2 reads SNEGSKA (reference sequence).

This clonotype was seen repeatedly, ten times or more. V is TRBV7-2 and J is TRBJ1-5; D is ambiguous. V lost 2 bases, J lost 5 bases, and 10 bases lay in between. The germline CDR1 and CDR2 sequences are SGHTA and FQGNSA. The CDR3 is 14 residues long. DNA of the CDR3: TGTGCCAGCAGCTTACAGTCGGGTTATCAGCCCCAGCATTTT. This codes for CASSLQSGYQPQHF.

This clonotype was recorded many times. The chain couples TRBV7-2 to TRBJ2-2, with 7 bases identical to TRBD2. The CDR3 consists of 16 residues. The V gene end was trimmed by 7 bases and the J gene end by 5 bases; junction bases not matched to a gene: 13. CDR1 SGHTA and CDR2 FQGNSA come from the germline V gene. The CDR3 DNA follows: TGTGCCAGCACCGGGGGGTCCGGGGTAGGGACCGGGGAGCTGTTTTTT. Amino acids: CASTGGSGVGTGELFF.

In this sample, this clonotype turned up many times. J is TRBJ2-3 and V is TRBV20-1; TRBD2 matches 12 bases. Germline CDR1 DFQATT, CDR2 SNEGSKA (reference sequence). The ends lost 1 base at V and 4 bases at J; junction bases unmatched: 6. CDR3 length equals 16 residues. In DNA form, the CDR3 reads TGCAGTGCTAGAGGGACTAGCGGGACGGGGGCAGATACGCAGTATTTT. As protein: CSARGTSGTGADTQYF.

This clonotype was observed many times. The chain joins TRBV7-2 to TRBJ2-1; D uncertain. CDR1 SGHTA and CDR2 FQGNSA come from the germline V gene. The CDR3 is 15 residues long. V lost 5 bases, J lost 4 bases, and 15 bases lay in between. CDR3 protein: CASSLDLGFYNEQFF. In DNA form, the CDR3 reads TGTGCCAGCAGCCTAGACTTGGGGTTTTACAATGAGCAGTTCTTC. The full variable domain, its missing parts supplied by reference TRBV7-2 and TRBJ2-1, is GAGVSQSPSNKVTEKGKDVELRCDPISGHTALYWYRQSLGQGLEFLIYFQGNSAPDKSGLPSDRFSAERTGGSVSTLTIQRTQQEDSAVYLCASSLDLGFYNEQFFGPGTRLTVL.

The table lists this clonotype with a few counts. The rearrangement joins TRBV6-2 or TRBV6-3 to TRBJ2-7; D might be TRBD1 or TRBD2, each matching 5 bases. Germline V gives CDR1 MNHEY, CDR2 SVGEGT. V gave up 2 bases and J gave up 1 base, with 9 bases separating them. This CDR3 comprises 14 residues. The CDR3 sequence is CASSYRDGSYEQYV. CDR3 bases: TGTGCCAGCAGTTACAGGGACGGATCCTACGAGCAGTACGTC.

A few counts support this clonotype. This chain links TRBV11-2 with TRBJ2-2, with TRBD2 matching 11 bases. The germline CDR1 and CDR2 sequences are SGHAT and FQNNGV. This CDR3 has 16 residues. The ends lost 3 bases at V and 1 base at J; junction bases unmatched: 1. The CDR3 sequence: CASSFGTSGNTGELFF. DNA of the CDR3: TGTGCCAGCAGCTTCGGGACTAGCGGGAACACCGGGGAGCTGTTTTTT.

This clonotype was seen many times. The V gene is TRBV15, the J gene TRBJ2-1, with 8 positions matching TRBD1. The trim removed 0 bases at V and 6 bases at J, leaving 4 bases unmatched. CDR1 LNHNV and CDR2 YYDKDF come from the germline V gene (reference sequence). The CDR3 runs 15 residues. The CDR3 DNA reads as TGTGCCACCAGCAGAGATGGGGACAGGATCAATGAGCAGTTCTTC. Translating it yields CATSRDGDRINEQFF.

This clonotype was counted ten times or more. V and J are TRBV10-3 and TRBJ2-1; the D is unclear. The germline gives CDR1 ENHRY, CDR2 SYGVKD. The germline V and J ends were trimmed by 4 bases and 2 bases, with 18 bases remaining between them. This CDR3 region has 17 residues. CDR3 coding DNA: TGTGCCATCAGTGTCTTACCTAACAGAGACCCCTACAATGAGCAGTTCTTC. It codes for CAISVLPNRDPYNEQFF.

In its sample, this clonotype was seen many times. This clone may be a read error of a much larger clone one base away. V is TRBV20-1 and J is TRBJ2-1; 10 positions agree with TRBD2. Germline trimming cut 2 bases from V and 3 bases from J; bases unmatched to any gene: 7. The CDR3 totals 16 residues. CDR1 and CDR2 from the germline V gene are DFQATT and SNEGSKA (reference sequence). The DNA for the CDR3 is TGCAGTGCTAGAACCCTAGCGGGGGTGTTCTACAATGAGCAGTTCTTC. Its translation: CSARTLAGVFYNEQFF.

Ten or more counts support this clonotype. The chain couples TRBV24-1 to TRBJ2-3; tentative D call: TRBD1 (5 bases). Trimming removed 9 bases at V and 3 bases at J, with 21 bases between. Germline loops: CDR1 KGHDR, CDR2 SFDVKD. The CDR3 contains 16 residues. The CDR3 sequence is CATSPASPGWTDTQYF. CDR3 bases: TGTGCCACCTCACCAGCTTCCCCAGGGTGGACAGATACGCAGTATTTT.

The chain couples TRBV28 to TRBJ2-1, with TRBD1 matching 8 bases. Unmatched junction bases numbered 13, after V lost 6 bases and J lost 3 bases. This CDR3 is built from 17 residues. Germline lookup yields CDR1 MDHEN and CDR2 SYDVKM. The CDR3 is CASSRPPGTGVYNEQFF. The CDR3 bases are TGTGCCAGCAGCCGACCTCCCGGGACAGGAGTCTACAATGAGCAGTTCTTC.

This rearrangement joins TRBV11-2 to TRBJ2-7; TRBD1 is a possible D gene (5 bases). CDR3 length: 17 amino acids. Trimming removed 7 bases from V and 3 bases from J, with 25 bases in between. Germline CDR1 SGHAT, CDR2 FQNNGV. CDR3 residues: CASNLWAGKKSNYEQYV. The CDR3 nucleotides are TGTGCCAGCAACCTATGGGCAGGGAAAAAGTCAAACTACGAGCAGTACGTC.

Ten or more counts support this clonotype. DNA for the CDR3: TGCAGCGTTTCCACATCGCAAGGGACTGAAGCTTTCTTT. This encodes CSVSTSQGTEAFF. V gene TRBV29-1 combines with J gene TRBJ1-1; D is unclear. Looked up from germline, CDR1 is SQVTM and CDR2 is ANQGSEA. The V end was cut by 5 bases, the J end by 5 bases, with 15 bases between. This CDR3 comprises 13 residues.